These 15 T cell receptor beta chains originate from one sample sequenced in a study of cytomegalovirus exposure and HLA in healthy donors. The PCR contained 60 Vbeta and 13 Jbeta primers. Clones were sequenced by immunoSEQ multiplex PCR, and TCRdb holds only the in-frame ones, with some missing. Here the sample spans more than 200,000 clones, about 80% being singletons. Sequenced sample: PBMCs. These receptor sequences come from a man between 18 and 35 years old in good health and CMV-seronegative.

This clone was recorded a few times. The V call is TRBV5-4, the J call TRBJ2-3; tentatively, D is TRBD2 (5 bases). This CDR3 has 16 amino acids. CDR1 is SGHNT and CDR2 is YYREEE in the germline V gene (reference sequence). Trimming shortened V by 5 bases and J by 0 bases, and 16 bases separated the two germline ends. In nucleotides, the CDR3 is TGTGCCAGCAGTTGGCTGCTGGAGGCGAGCACAGATACGCAGTATTTT. Its protein is CASSWLLEASTDTQYF.

This chain connects TRBV7-9 to TRBJ1-4; D is perhaps TRBD1 (5 bases). CDR1 SEHNR and CDR2 FQNEAQ come from the germline V gene (reference sequence). With 10 bases removed from V and 7 bases from J, the gap between germline ends came to 16 bases. The CDR3 spans 13 residues. The CDR3 region is CATTGDSGEKLFF. The CDR3 nucleotides read TGTGCCACCACGGGGGATTCCGGTGAAAAACTGTTTTTT.

The chain links TRBV6-1 to TRBJ2-7; 7 bases are shared with TRBD2. With V trimmed by 1 base and J by 4 bases, 10 bases remained unmatched. Germline loops: CDR1 MNHNS, CDR2 SASEGT. CDR3 length equals 16 residues. The CDR3 DNA follows: TGTGCCAGCAGTGAAGAAGGTAGCGGGTGGGGGTACGAGCAGTACTTC. The encoded protein is CASSEEGSGWGYEQYF.

The V and J genes are TRBV6-6 and TRBJ2-1; weak D call: TRBD2 (6 bases). CDR1 MNHNY and CDR2 SVGAGI come from the germline V gene (reference sequence). The CDR3 totals 15 residues. Trimming cost V 3 bases and J 0 bases, with 9 bases left between them. CDR3 in amino acids: CASSYGGSSYNEQFF. CDR3 DNA: TGTGCCAGCAGTTATGGGGGGAGCTCCTACAATGAGCAGTTCTTC.

The chain recombines TRBV19 with TRBJ1-4; 7 bases match TRBD1. The CDR3 loop spans 17 amino acids. V gave up 7 bases and J gave up 2 bases; unmatched junction bases: 13. In germline, CDR1 is LNHDA, CDR2 SQIVND (reference sequence). CDR3 nucleotide sequence: TGTGCCAGTACTTCGACAGGGATGGGACTCACTAATGAAAAACTGTTTTTT. Translation: CASTSTGMGLTNEKLFF.

To note about this clone: The junction differs from germline at one of its ends, possibly a read error. The rearrangement links TRBV5-1 to TRBJ1-1, with D maybe TRBD1 (5 bases). Germline loops: CDR1 SGHRS, CDR2 YFSETQ. The CDR3 is 14 amino acids. CDR3 nucleotide sequence: TGCGCCAGCGGCTTGGCGGGGGGAAGCACTGAAGCTTTCTTT. Translated, it gives CASGLAGGSTEAFF.

The chain recombines TRBV2 with TRBJ1-5; D unresolved. The CDR3 consists of 11 residues. Germline V gene data show CDR1 as SNHLY and CDR2 as FYNNEI. V gave up 2 bases and J gave up 9 bases, with 5 bases separating them. The CDR3 nucleotides are TGTGCCAGCAGTGAACGGGGGCCCCAGCATTTT. Its translation is CASSERGPQHF.

In the case of this clone: The junction and the germline gene differ at one end; a read error may be behind it. The CDR3 sequence is CAQSRSSYDEQFF. CDR3 DNA sequence: TGTGCCCAAAGCCGTAGCTCCTACGATGAGCAGTTCTTC. The V and J genes are TRBV30 and TRBJ2-1; D ambiguous. The CDR3 has 13 residues. Germline-derived CDR1 and CDR2 are GTSNPN and SVGIG (reference sequence).

The table lists this clone with a few counts. The sample has other DNA sequences that encode this CDR3 too. The chain combines TRBV11-2 with TRBJ1-2, with D unclear. The V gene lost 4 bases and the J gene lost 2 bases, with 2 bases spanning the gap. This CDR3 spans 11 amino acids. CDR1 is SGHAT, CDR2 FQNNGV, per germline. The CDR3: CASSSNYGYTF. CDR3 nucleotides: TGTGCCAGCAGCTCGAACTATGGCTACACCTTC.

In this sample, this clone turned up once. The chain carries TRBV5-1 and TRBJ2-7, with 12 bases matching TRBD2. Germline CDR1 SGHRS, CDR2 YFSETQ. J gave up 2 bases and V 4 bases, and 4 bases lay outside the gene matches. The CDR3 extends over 15 amino acids. This CDR3 reads CASSPASGRAYEQYF. In DNA, the CDR3 is TGCGCCAGCAGCCCCGCTAGCGGGAGGGCCTACGAGCAGTACTTC. The variable domain in full, completed from reference TRBV5-1 and TRBJ2-7, reads KAGVTQTPRYLIKTRGQQVTLSCSPISGHRSVSWYQQTPGQGLQFLFEYFSETQRNKGNFPGRFSGRQFSNSRSEMNVSTLELGDSALYLCASSPASGRAYEQYFGPGTRLTVT.

This sequence joins TRBV2 and TRBJ2-5; 8 bases are a match to TRBD1. Germline CDR1 and CDR2: SNHLY and FYNNEI. With V trimmed by 10 bases and J by 7 bases, 8 bases remained unmatched. This CDR3 region has 12 residues. CDR3 in amino acids: CATRTGRGTQYF. CDR3 nucleotide sequence: TGTGCCACCCGGACAGGGCGAGGGACCCAGTACTTC.

The chain recombines TRBV19 with TRBJ2-2; 7 bases match TRBD2. Losses at the gene ends were 3 bases for V and 7 bases for J; bases not matched to a gene: 8. From germline, CDR1 is LNHDA and CDR2 SQIVND (reference sequence). The CDR3 runs to 15 residues. This CDR3 reads CASSISIIAGGELFF. The CDR3, as DNA: TGTGCCAGTAGTATTTCGATAATAGCGGGCGGGGAGCTGTTTTTT.

DNA of the CDR3: TGCAGCACTTTCGACATCATGAACACTGAAGCTTTCTTT. This encodes CSTFDIMNTEAFF. This chain connects TRBV29-1 to TRBJ1-1; D is unclear. This CDR3 has 13 amino acids. Trimming removed 8 bases from V and 0 bases from J, with 13 bases in between. Looked up from germline, CDR1 is SQVTM and CDR2 is ANQGSEA.

The chain couples TRBV5-5 to TRBJ1-1; D unresolved. Germline V gene lookup returns CDR1 SGHKS and CDR2 YYEKEE (reference sequence). The CDR3 loop spans 14 amino acids. The ends were cut back, 4 bases at V and 0 bases at J, with 10 bases in the middle. The CDR3: CASSPMGLNTEAFF. The CDR3 DNA sequence: TGTGCCAGCAGCCCCATGGGCTTGAACACTGAAGCTTTCTTT. Complete variable domain (other parts from reference TRBV5-5 and TRBJ1-1): DAGVTQSPTHLIKTRGQQVTLRCSPISGHKSVSWYQQVLGQGPQFIFQYYEKEERGRGNFPDRFSARQFPNYSSELNVNALLLGDSALYLCASSPMGLNTEAFFGQGTRLTVV.

This chain connects TRBV15 to TRBJ2-7; D ambiguous. The germline V and J ends were trimmed by 0 bases and 0 bases, with 6 bases remaining between them. This CDR3 region has 14 residues. Germline lookup yields CDR1 LNHNV and CDR2 YYDKDF (reference sequence). The CDR3 sequence: CATSREAYSYEQYF. The CDR3 bases are TGTGCCACCAGCAGAGAAGCTTACTCCTACGAGCAGTACTTC.